This T cell receptor beta chain came from a study of control samples from healthy donors and cancer patients. Sequencing was performed with immunoSEQ multiplex PCR; in TCRdb, only in-frame clones are kept and a portion is missing. The data show around 140,000 clones, approximately 92% seen once. This clone was seen once. The sequencing input was blood. This sequence originates from a woman in her forties or fifties in good health.

Here the CDR3 reads CASSQVLPKPQTKRYGYTF. CDR3 DNA sequence: TGTGCCAGCAGCCAAGTGTTGCCGAAACCACAGACAAAACGATATGGCTACACCTTC. The gene calls are TRBV3-1 (or the pseudogene TRBV3-2) and TRBJ1-2; D gene unclear. The ends were cut back, 1 base at V and 5 bases at J, with 26 bases in the middle. This CDR3 contains 19 residues. The V gene's germline CDR1 is LGHDT and CDR2 YNNKEL (reference sequence).